This TCR beta chain was identified in a study of T cells after yellow fever vaccination. Turning to the study itself: When fractions had low cell numbers, they were prepared with SMART-Seq v4 Ultra Low Input. Notes on the study in general: FACS-sorted repertoires might harbor abundant contaminating clonotypes from the bulk population. Most primary-vaccination clones recurred post-booster (around 95% CD4, roughly 91% CD8).

At least ten counts were recorded for this clonotype. Its antigen is still unknown. Each CDR3 protein gets one entry after TCRdb re-called the 5' RACE reads with MiXCR. This sample has some 200,000 distinct CDR3 sequences; approximately 9.9% occur once, and the top ten carry 35% to 40%. Germline V gene lookup returns CDR1 SQVTM and CDR2 ANQGSEA. V was trimmed by 8 bases and J by 5 bases, leaving 9 bases between them. The CDR3 totals 10 residues. This receptor was obtained from a man between 18 and 29 years old who received the YFV17D yellow fever vaccine. The chain combines TRBV29-1 with TRBJ2-5; D uncertain. The sample in question was CD8+ T cells sorted from PBMCs, obtained 15 days after the yellow fever booster vaccination. The CDR3: CSSGGETQYF. The DNA for the CDR3 is TGCAGCTCGGGTGGGGAGACCCAGTACTTC.